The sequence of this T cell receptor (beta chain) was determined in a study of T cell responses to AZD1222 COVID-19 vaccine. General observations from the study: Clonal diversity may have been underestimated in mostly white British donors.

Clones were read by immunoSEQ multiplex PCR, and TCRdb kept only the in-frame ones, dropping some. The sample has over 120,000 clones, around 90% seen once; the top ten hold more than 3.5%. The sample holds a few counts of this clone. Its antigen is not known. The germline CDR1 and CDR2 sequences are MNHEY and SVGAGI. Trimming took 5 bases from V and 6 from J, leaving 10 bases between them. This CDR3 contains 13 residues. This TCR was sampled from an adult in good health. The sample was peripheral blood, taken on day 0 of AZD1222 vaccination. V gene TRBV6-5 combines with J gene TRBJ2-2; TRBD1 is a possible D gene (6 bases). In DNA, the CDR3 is TGTGCCAGCAGTCCCAGGGGACCCGGGGAGCTGTTTTTT. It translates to CASSPRGPGELFF.